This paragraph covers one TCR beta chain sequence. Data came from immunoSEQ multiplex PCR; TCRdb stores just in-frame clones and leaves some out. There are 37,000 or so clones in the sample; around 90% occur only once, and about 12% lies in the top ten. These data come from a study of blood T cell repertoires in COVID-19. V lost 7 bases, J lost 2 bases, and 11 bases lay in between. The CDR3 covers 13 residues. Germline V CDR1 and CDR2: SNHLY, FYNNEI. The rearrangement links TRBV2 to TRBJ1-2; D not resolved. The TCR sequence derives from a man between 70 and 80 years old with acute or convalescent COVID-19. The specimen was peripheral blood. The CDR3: CASKAVGNYGYTF. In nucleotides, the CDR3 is TGTGCCAGCAAAGCGGTAGGAAACTATGGCTACACCTTC.